Below, 6 T cell receptor beta chains from the same sample are listed, as sequenced in a study of T cell changes during pregnancy in multiple sclerosis. Here immunoSEQ multiplex PCR was the method, and the copy in TCRdb shows in-frame clones only, minus some. The sample holds about 110,000 clones; 75% to 95% are singletons and the top ten take roughly 1.6%. The sequenced sample was peripheral blood, obtained before pregnancy. The origin of the receptors is a female donor with multiple sclerosis, enrolled in a pregnancy study.

The chain carries TRBV7-9 and TRBJ1-1, with 7 bases lining up with TRBD1. Germline-derived CDR1 and CDR2 are SEHNR and FQNEAQ (reference sequence). Germline trimming cut 4 bases from V and 1 base from J; bases unmatched to any gene: 6. This CDR3 contains 15 residues. The CDR3 nucleotides are TGTGCCAGCAGCTCCCCGGGACAGCAGAACACTGAAGCTTTCTTT. Its translation is CASSSPGQQNTEAFF. Combining the CDR3 with reference TRBV7-9 and TRBJ1-1 gives the whole variable domain DTGVSQNPRHKITKRGQNVTFRCDPISEHNRLYWYRQTLGQGPEFLTYFQNEAQLEKSRLLSDRFSAERPKGSFSTLEIQRTEQGDSAMYLCASSSPGQQNTEAFFGQGTRLTVV.

The rearrangement uses TRBV5-4 and TRBJ2-7; 12 bases line up with TRBD2. The CDR3 totals 16 residues. V was clipped by 0 bases and J by 3 bases; unmatched bases: 4. Germline V gene lookup returns CDR1 SGHNT and CDR2 YYREEE (reference sequence). The CDR3 sequence: CASSLGRTSGNYEQYF. The CDR3 DNA reads as TGTGCCAGCAGCTTGGGGCGGACTAGCGGGAACTACGAGCAGTACTTC.

This chain links TRBV4-1 with TRBJ1-5; D uncertain. Germline lookup yields CDR1 MGHRA and CDR2 YSYEKL. The CDR3 extends over 14 amino acids. V lost 1 base and J lost 8, with 12 bases in between. Written as DNA, the CDR3 is TGCGCCAGCAGCCAAGGGGTCCAGGTGGAGCCCCAGCATTTT. Translation gives CASSQGVQVEPQHF.

The gene calls are TRBV6-4 and TRBJ1-1; no reliable D call. Germline CDR1 MRHNA, CDR2 SNTAGT. The CDR3 totals 13 residues. The V end lost 4 bases, the J end lost 0 bases, and 6 bases lay between the germline ends. The CDR3 coding sequence is TGTGCCAGCAGTGTTTCGGTGAACACTGAAGCTTTCTTT. Amino acids: CASSVSVNTEAFF.

The chain is built from TRBV5-1 and TRBJ2-3; D ambiguous. CDR1 is SGHRS and CDR2 is YFSETQ in the germline V gene. The CDR3 has 12 residues. Trimming pared 4 bases from V and 2 bases from J, leaving 5 bases between. The CDR3 loop is CASSLPTDTQYF. The CDR3 nucleotides read TGCGCCAGCAGCCTACCCACAGATACGCAGTATTTT.

The V gene is TRBV27, the J gene TRBJ1-1, with a weak D call TRBD1 (5 bases). V shed 8 bases and J shed 3 bases, with 16 bases lying between them. The CDR3 sequence is 14 residues long. Germline values: CDR1 MNHEY, CDR2 SMNVEV (reference sequence). Here the CDR3 DNA reads TGTGCCAGCGCCGTGCGGGGGGAGGACACTGAAGCTTTCTTT. This encodes CASAVRGEDTEAFF.